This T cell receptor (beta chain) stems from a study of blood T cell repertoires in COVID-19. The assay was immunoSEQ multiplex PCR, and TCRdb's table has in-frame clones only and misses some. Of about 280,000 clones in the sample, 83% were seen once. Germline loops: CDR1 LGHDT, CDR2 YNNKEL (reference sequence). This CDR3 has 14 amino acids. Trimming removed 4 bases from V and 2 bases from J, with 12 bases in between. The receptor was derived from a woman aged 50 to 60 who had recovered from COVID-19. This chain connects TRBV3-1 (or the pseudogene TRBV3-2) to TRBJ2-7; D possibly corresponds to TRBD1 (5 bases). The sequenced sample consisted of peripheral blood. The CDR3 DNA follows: TGTGCCAGCAGCCCATCCAGGACAACCTACGAGCAGTACTTC. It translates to CASSPSRTTYEQYF.